This passage covers 21 T cell receptor beta chains from one sample sequenced in a study of T cells in localized non-small cell lung cancer. This table comes from immunoSEQ multiplex PCR, and its TCRdb copy is limited to in-frame clones, with some not included. Of over 70,000 clones listed, approximately 87% are singletons. Sequencing used peripheral blood, obtained before any cancer treatment. The receptors come from a male donor older than 55 with stage III squamous cell lung carcinoma.

The chain uses TRBV19 and TRBJ1-6; D may be TRBD1 (6 bases). Trimming removed 3 bases at V and 7 bases at J, with 13 bases between. CDR1 and CDR2 (germline): LNHDA, SQIVND (reference sequence). This CDR3 has 15 amino acids. This chain's CDR3 is CASSISRDKNSPLHF. CDR3 DNA: TGTGCCAGTAGTATCAGTCGGGACAAGAATTCACCCCTCCACTTT.

The count of this clone is one. The chain joins TRBV19 to TRBJ2-3; weak D call: TRBD2 (5 bases). CDR3 length: 12 residues. V gave up 5 bases and J gave up 3 bases, with 6 bases separating them. Germline V gives CDR1 LNHDA, CDR2 SQIVND (reference sequence). The CDR3 region has the DNA TGTGCCAGTAGTGAGGGAACAGATACGCAGTATTTT. It translates to CASSEGTDTQYF.

The V gene is TRBV6-1, the J gene TRBJ2-1; D possibly matches TRBD1 or TRBD2 (5 bases each). The CDR3 length is 14 residues. V shed 0 bases and J shed 10 bases, with 13 bases lying between them. CDR1 is MNHNS and CDR2 is SASEGT in the germline V gene. The CDR3: CASSEAHRGVEQFF. CDR3 in DNA: TGTGCCAGCAGTGAAGCTCATCGGGGCGTGGAGCAGTTCTTC.

The chain recombines TRBV7-2 with TRBJ2-7; D perhaps matches TRBD1 (6 bases). CDR3 length equals 13 residues. V was shortened by 1 base and J by 6 bases, with 10 bases between the two germline ends. Germline values: CDR1 SGHTA, CDR2 FQGNSA. CDR3 nucleotides: TGTGCCAGCAGCTTAGACAGGGTGACCGAGCAGTACGTC. Encoded protein: CASSLDRVTEQYV.

V usage is TRBV6-1 and J usage is TRBJ1-2, with D perhaps matching TRBD1 (6 bases). The CDR3 is made up of 12 amino acids. Germline CDR1 reads MNHNS; CDR2 reads SASEGT. The V end was cut by 6 bases, the J end by 5 bases, with 10 bases between. This CDR3 is CASSRGPYGYTF. The CDR3 coding sequence is TGTGCCAGCAGCAGGGGCCCGTATGGCTACACCTTC.

V and J are TRBV29-1 and TRBJ1-1, with 7 bases lining up with TRBD1. Trimming cost V 6 bases and J 3 bases; bases outside gene matches: 19. The CDR3 sequence is 17 residues long. Germline V gene sequence: CDR1 SQVTM, CDR2 ANQGSEA. CDR3 sequence reads: CSVRPGQRFGRDTEAFF. The DNA for the CDR3 is TGCAGCGTGCGACCGGGACAGCGATTCGGTCGTGACACTGAAGCTTTCTTT.

The chain joins TRBV6-6 to TRBJ1-1; D is uncertain. The CDR3 is 11 residues long. V dropped 4 bases and J dropped 4 bases, with 4 bases sitting between them. The germline CDR1 and CDR2 sequences are MNHNY and SVGAGI (reference sequence). Here the CDR3 reads CASSWATEAFF. CDR3 coding DNA: TGTGCCAGCAGTTGGGCCACTGAAGCTTTCTTT.

V usage is TRBV25-1 and J usage is TRBJ2-6, with D uncertain. The V gene's germline CDR1 is MGHDK and CDR2 SYGVNS. The CDR3 spans 15 residues. Trimming cost V 6 bases and J 2 bases, with 11 bases left between them. CDR3 sequence (DNA): TGTGCCAGCAGACCTCAAAGTGCTGGGGCCAACGTCCTGACTTTC. It specifies CASRPQSAGANVLTF.

This chain uses TRBV2 with TRBJ1-1, with 9 bases fitting TRBD1. The V gene end was trimmed by 2 bases and the J gene end by 4 bases; junction bases not matched to a gene: 5. The CDR3 totals 15 residues. CDR1 SNHLY and CDR2 FYNNEI come from the germline V gene. In DNA form, the CDR3 reads TGTGCCAGCAGTGAACTGACAGGGGGACCCACTGAAGCTTTCTTT. Its translation: CASSELTGGPTEAFF. The full variable domain, with the rest looked up from reference TRBV2 and TRBJ1-1, is EPEVTQTPSHQVTQMGQEVILRCVPISNHLYFYWYRQILGQKVEFLVSFYNNEISEKSEIFDDQFSVERPDGSNFTLKIRSTKLEDSAMYFCASSELTGGPTEAFFGQGTRLTVV.

This chain joins TRBV7-2 and TRBJ2-3; D unclear. V lost 0 bases to trimming and J lost 2 bases, with 6 bases between them. There are 14 residues in the CDR3. In germline, CDR1 is SGHTA, CDR2 FQGNSA. CDR3 nucleotide sequence: TGTGCCAGCAGCTTAGCAGAATACACAGATACGCAGTATTTT. Its protein is CASSLAEYTDTQYF.

This chain joins TRBV5-1 and TRBJ2-3; 10 bases are shared with TRBD1. V trimming: 4 bases; J trimming: 4 bases; junction bases outside the gene matches: 12. CDR3 length equals 17 residues. Germline V gene data show CDR1 as SGHRS and CDR2 as YFSETQ. This CDR3 reads CASSGTGQGIGADTQYF. In DNA, the CDR3 is TGCGCCAGCAGCGGTACGGGACAGGGGATAGGCGCAGATACGCAGTATTTT.

The chain combines TRBV5-1 with TRBJ2-5; TRBD1 aligns across 10 bases. Germline CDR1 reads SGHRS; CDR2 reads YFSETQ. The CDR3 runs 14 residues. J gave up 5 bases and V 4 bases, and 5 bases lay outside the gene matches. CDR3 nucleotide sequence: TGCGCCAGCAGCGCCGACAGGGGGCGGGAGACCCAGTACTTC. Its protein product is CASSADRGRETQYF.

The V call is TRBV5-1, the J call TRBJ2-5, with TRBD1 matching over 7 bases. The ends lost 5 bases at V and 2 bases at J; junction bases unmatched: 3. Per germline, CDR1 SGHRS and CDR2 YFSETQ. This CDR3 has 13 amino acids. In DNA form, the CDR3 reads TGCGCCAGCAGAGGGACAGCGCAAGAGACCCAGTACTTC. Protein product: CASRGTAQETQYF.

V gene TRBV7-8 combines with J gene TRBJ1-5, with TRBD1 identical over 9 bases. Germline loops: CDR1 SGHVS, CDR2 FQNEAQ. The CDR3 totals 16 residues. The J segment lost 10 bases and the V segment lost 2 bases, leaving 12 bases of the junction unmatched. This chain's CDR3 is CASSLSPGRDRVPQHF. Written as DNA, the CDR3 is TGTGCCAGCAGCTTATCACCTGGGAGGGACAGGGTCCCCCAGCATTTT.

This clone was recorded only once. This chain links TRBV6-5 with TRBJ1-4; possibly TRBD1 for D (6 bases). V was shortened by 6 bases and J by 5 bases, with 16 bases between the two germline ends. The V gene's germline CDR1 is MNHEY and CDR2 SVGAGI. CDR3 length: 15 residues. The CDR3 protein is CASSNKQGRNEKLFF. CDR3 bases: TGTGCCAGCAGCAACAAACAGGGACGAAATGAAAAACTGTTTTTT.

The V gene is TRBV19, the J gene TRBJ1-1; D is undetermined. V lost 0 bases to trimming and J lost 4 bases, with 9 bases between them. This CDR3 has 14 residues. CDR1 and CDR2 from the germline V gene are LNHDA and SQIVND (reference sequence). Written as DNA, the CDR3 is TGTGCCAGTAGTATAGACAGGTCGGGCACTGAAGCTTTCTTT. Translating gives CASSIDRSGTEAFF.

The chain carries TRBV28 and TRBJ1-6, with TRBD1 matching 9 bases. Losses at the gene ends were 6 bases for V and 9 bases for J; bases not matched to a gene: 12. This CDR3 region has 16 residues. Germline V CDR1 and CDR2: MDHEN, SYDVKM. The CDR3 reads CASSPPYRGLGSPLHF. The CDR3 DNA follows: TGTGCCAGCAGCCCGCCCTACAGGGGGCTGGGTTCACCCCTCCACTTT.

Only a few counts were recorded for this clone. This rearrangement joins TRBV19 to TRBJ1-1; 7 bases fit TRBD1. The CDR3 extends over 13 amino acids. The J segment lost 1 base and the V segment lost 7 bases, leaving 3 bases of the junction unmatched. Germline CDR1 LNHDA, CDR2 SQIVND (reference sequence). The CDR3 DNA reads as TGTGCCAGTACAGACAGGGAGAACACTGAAGCTTTCTTT. Translating it yields CASTDRENTEAFF. The full variable domain, its missing parts supplied by reference TRBV19 and TRBJ1-1, is DGGITQSPKYLFRKEGQNVTLSCEQNLNHDAMYWYRQDPGQGLRLIYYSQIVNDFQKGDIAEGYSVSREKKESFPLTVTSAQKNPTAFYLCASTDRENTEAFFGQGTRLTVV.

This clone was seen more than once but under ten times. This CDR3 is CASSYSPPNTEAFF. The CDR3 nucleotides read TGTGCCAGCAGTTACTCCCCGCCGAACACTGAAGCTTTCTTT. This chain uses TRBV6-5 with TRBJ1-1; D is ambiguous. Germline values: CDR1 MNHEY, CDR2 SVGAGI. The CDR3 totals 14 residues. V lost 0 bases to trimming and J lost 1 base, with 6 bases between them.

The gene calls are TRBV5-1 and TRBJ2-1; possible D gene TRBD1, 6 bases. Looked up from germline, CDR1 is SGHRS and CDR2 is YFSETQ. V dropped 4 bases and J dropped 8 bases, with 13 bases sitting between them. The CDR3 loop spans 13 amino acids. The DNA of the CDR3 is TGCGCCAGCAGCGCAGGGGCGCTCGATGAGCAGTTCTTC. It translates to CASSAGALDEQFF.

This clone occurred a few times. The V and J genes are TRBV7-9 and TRBJ1-3, with no clear D. From germline, CDR1 is SEHNR and CDR2 FQNEAQ (reference sequence). Trimming took 2 bases from V and 0 from J, leaving 8 bases between them. CDR3 length: 15 residues. CDR3: CASSLNSGSGNTIYF. The CDR3 DNA follows: TGTGCCAGCAGCTTAAATTCAGGCTCTGGAAACACCATATATTTT. Together with reference TRBV7-9 and TRBJ1-3, the CDR3 gives the full variable domain: DTGVSQNPRHKITKRGQNVTFRCDPISEHNRLYWYRQTLGQGPEFLTYFQNEAQLEKSRLLSDRFSAERPKGSFSTLEIQRTEQGDSAMYLCASSLNSGSGNTIYFGEGSWLTVV.